One and the same sample provided the 3 T cell receptor beta chains below, sequenced in a study of T cell responses to AZD1222 COVID-19 vaccine. Sequenced by immunoSEQ multiplex PCR; TCRdb stores in-frame clones only, minus some. The table shows roughly 200,000 clones, with 80% to 95% occurring only once. Here the sequenced sample was peripheral blood, taken 28 days after the second AZD1222 dose. All receptors derive from an adult who received the AZD1222 COVID-19 vaccine.

The chain couples TRBV7-6 to TRBJ2-5; TRBD1 agrees at 11 bases. Per germline, CDR1 SGHVS and CDR2 FNYEAQ. V trimming: 5 bases; J trimming: 5 bases; junction bases outside the gene matches: 10. The length of the CDR3 is 16 residues. CDR3 region: CASSLRRTGGGETQYF. As DNA, the CDR3 is TGTGCCAGCAGCCTTCGTCGGACAGGGGGCGGGGAGACCCAGTACTTC.

The chain recombines TRBV18 with TRBJ2-3; a weak D match, TRBD2 (7 bases). Germline CDR1 and CDR2: KGHSH and LQKENI. Trimming removed 2 bases from V and 3 bases from J, with 12 bases in between. This CDR3 has 15 amino acids. CDR3 nucleotides: TGTGCCAGCTCACCAGCAGGGAGGGGGACAGATACGCAGTATTTT. This encodes CASSPAGRGTDTQYF.

For the CDR3, the DNA is TGTGCCATCAGTGAGCAAGGGACAGGGGGAGGGTTATCAGAGACCCAGTACTTC. It encodes CAISEQGTGGGLSETQYF. V is TRBV10-3 and J is TRBJ2-5; 11 bases align to TRBD1. CDR3 length equals 18 residues. V trimming: 2 bases; J trimming: 4 bases; junction bases outside the gene matches: 12. Germline loops: CDR1 ENHRY, CDR2 SYGVKD.